The present T cell receptor beta chain was sequenced within a study of blood T cell repertoires in COVID-19. Germline V CDR1 and CDR2: KGHDR, SFDVKD. The CDR3 runs to 12 residues. Trimming at V came to 8 bases and at J to 3 bases, leaving 3 bases not matched to a gene. This table comes from immunoSEQ multiplex PCR, and its TCRdb copy is limited to in-frame clones, with some not included. Here the sample spans 75,000 or so clones, 87% being singletons. This sequence joins TRBV24-1 and TRBJ2-7; 7 bases map to TRBD1. Sequencing input: peripheral blood. The sequence came from a woman over 75 with active or convalescent COVID-19. CDR3 loop: CATMGQNYEQYF. The CDR3 DNA reads as TGTGCCACCATGGGACAGAACTACGAGCAGTACTTC.